Listed here are 24 T cell receptor beta chains from one sample, sequenced in a study of molecular identifiers for immune sequencing clone quantification. TCRdb reanalysed the PCR reads using MiXCR and keeps one entry per CDR3 protein. The sample consists of about 640,000 distinct CDR3 sequences, around 20% of them appearing once. Sequenced: naive CD8+ T cells from blood, with Jurkat cell RNA spiked in. Stated subset: FACS-sorted CD8+CD4-CCR7+CD45RA+ naive T cells. These receptors were taken from a human donor in good health. Some libraries in this study had Jurkat cell RNA spiked in.

The sample holds many counts of this clonotype. This chain connects TRBV7-9 to TRBJ1-2; D is ambiguous. The V end was cut by 1 base, the J end by 4 bases, with 13 bases between. The CDR3 has 15 residues. Germline loops: CDR1 SEHNR, CDR2 FQNEAQ (reference sequence). This chain's CDR3 is CASSLEASTRYGYTF. CDR3 DNA: TGTGCCAGCAGCTTAGAGGCGTCAACCCGCTATGGCTACACCTTC.

Note on this clonotype: A clone one base away is much larger, so this may be a read error. The chain's CDR3 is CSVEDPGDPHYGYTF. The CDR3 DNA sequence: TGCAGCGTTGAAGATCCCGGGGACCCACACTATGGCTACACCTTC. This rearrangement joins TRBV29-1 to TRBJ1-2; weak D call: TRBD1 (5 bases). CDR3 length: 15 amino acids. Trimming left V 0 bases short and J 3 bases short, with 14 bases between. CDR1 SQVTM and CDR2 ANQGSEA come from the germline V gene. The complete variable domain, with remaining parts taken from reference TRBV29-1 and TRBJ1-2, reads SAVISQKPSRDICQRGTSLTIQCQVDSQVTMMFWYRQQPGQSLTLIATANQGSEATYESGFVIDKFPISRPNLTFSTLTVSNMSPEDSSIYLCSVEDPGDPHYGYTFGSGTRLTVV.

To note about this clonotype: A much larger clone differs by one base, so this may be a read error. The chain joins TRBV5-3 to TRBJ1-1; D uncertain. TRBV5-3 is annotated as an ORF whose role is uncertain. Trimming pared 10 bases from V and 6 bases from J, leaving 19 bases between. This CDR3 has 13 amino acids. DNA for the CDR3: TGTGCCGGCAGCTTGGGCCGGGTAGCTGAAGCTTTCTTT. Its protein product is CAGSLGRVAEAFF.

On this clonotype itself: A much larger clone differs from this one at a single base, so this may be a read error. Lacking the conserved final phenylalanine or tryptophan, this CDR3 likely reflects a read error. This chain uses TRBV9 with TRBJ2-7; 16 nucleotides line up with TRBD2. The CDR3 covers 17 residues. From germline, CDR1 is SGDLS and CDR2 YYNGEE. The ends lost 2 bases at V and 2 bases at J; junction bases unmatched: 4. The CDR3 coding sequence is TGTGCCAGCAGCGTCGAGGGACTAGCGGGAGGGGCCTACGAGCAGTACCTC. Translation: CASSVEGLAGGAYEQYL.

This clonotype was found a few times. The gene calls are TRBV2 and TRBJ2-3; D possibly corresponds to TRBD2 (5 bases). Germline V lookup: CDR1 SNHLY, CDR2 FYNNEI. This CDR3 region has 14 residues. Trimming shortened V by 7 bases and J by 13 bases, and 24 bases separated the two germline ends. This chain's CDR3 is CASMGSSGSRSKYF. The CDR3 region has the DNA TGTGCCAGCATGGGAAGCAGCGGATCTCGTTCGAAGTATTTT. Filled out from reference TRBV2 and TRBJ2-3, the complete variable domain reads EPEVTQTPSHQVTQMGQEVILRCVPISNHLYFYWYRQILGQKVEFLVSFYNNEISEKSEIFDDQFSVERPDGSNFTLKIRSTKLEDSAMYFCASMGSSGSRSKYFGPGTRLTVL.

This clonotype was found many times. The J gene is TRBJ1-1, the V gene TRBV9, with TRBD1 identical over 8 bases. V dropped 0 bases and J dropped 5; count of bases not matched to a gene: 6. Germline V lookup: CDR1 SGDLS, CDR2 YYNGEE. The CDR3 length is 15 residues. CDR3 nucleotide sequence: TGTGCCAGCAGCGTAGCGCAGGGGGCCGAGACTGAAGCTTTCTTT. Translated: CASSVAQGAETEAFF. The whole variable domain, filled in from reference TRBV9 and TRBJ1-1, reads DSGVTQTPKHLITATGQRVTLRCSPRSGDLSVYWYQQSLDQGLQFLIQYYNGEERAKGNILERFSAQQFPDLHSELNLSSLELGDSALYFCASSVAQGAETEAFFGQGTRLTVV.

This clonotype was picked up many times. The CDR3 DNA follows: TGTGCCAGCAGCTCGCTAGCGACCTACGAGCAGTACTTC. Its protein product is CASSSLATYEQYF. The chain joins TRBV5-6 to TRBJ2-7, with D possibly TRBD2 on 6 matching bases. The CDR3 runs to 13 residues. The V gene lost 3 bases and the J gene lost 2 bases, with 9 bases spanning the gap. The germline CDR1 and CDR2 sequences are SGHDT and YYEEEE. The full variable domain, its missing parts supplied by reference TRBV5-6 and TRBJ2-7, is DAGVTQSPTHLIKTRGQQVTLRCSPKSGHDTVSWYQQALGQGPQFIFQYYEEEERQRGNFPDRFSGHQFPNYSSELNVNALLLGDSALYLCASSSLATYEQYFGPGTRLTVT.

The table lists this clonotype with many counts. This chain connects TRBV9 to TRBJ2-5; a possible D gene is TRBD2 (7 bases). Germline V CDR1 and CDR2: SGDLS, YYNGEE. This CDR3 is 16 amino acids long. Trimming stripped 0 bases from V and 4 bases from J, with 16 bases between. The CDR3 sequence is CASSVEGGGAPETQYF. CDR3 DNA: TGTGCCAGCAGCGTAGAAGGAGGGGGGGCCCCAGAGACCCAGTACTTC.

This chain uses TRBV18 with TRBJ2-1, with D possibly matching TRBD2 (5 bases). This CDR3 region has 13 residues. Germline CDR1 reads KGHSH; CDR2 reads LQKENI. Trimming took 6 bases from V and 7 from J, leaving 13 bases between them. DNA for the CDR3: TGTGCCAGCTCCGCCAGCGGAGTGAATGAGCAGTTCTTC. Translation gives CASSASGVNEQFF.

This clonotype has at least ten counts. This sequence joins TRBV24-1 and TRBJ2-7; 11 positions agree with TRBD2. V dropped 2 bases and J dropped 6; count of bases not matched to a gene: 5. Germline V CDR1 and CDR2: KGHDR, SFDVKD. CDR3 length equals 15 residues. CDR3 sequence: CATSDSLAGVGEQYF. The CDR3 bases are TGTGCCACCAGTGATTCACTAGCGGGAGTGGGCGAGCAGTACTTC.

This clonotype was counted many times. This chain joins TRBV19 and TRBJ2-1; no definite D call. CDR1 and CDR2 (germline): LNHDA, SQIVND (reference sequence). The CDR3 runs 15 residues. Trimming cost V 1 base and J 1 base, with 8 bases left between them. CDR3 sequence reads: CASSIGSRSYNEQFF. The CDR3 nucleotides read TGTGCCAGTAGTATAGGTTCTCGGTCCTACAATGAGCAGTTCTTC.

This clonotype was observed at least ten times. The chain is built from TRBV4-1 and TRBJ2-7; 7 nucleotides line up with TRBD1. The germline gives CDR1 MGHRA, CDR2 YSYEKL. This CDR3 contains 15 residues. The trim removed 2 bases at V and 0 bases at J, leaving 4 bases unmatched. The CDR3: CASSQQDRSSYEQYF. The CDR3, as DNA: TGCGCCAGCAGCCAACAGGACAGGAGCTCCTACGAGCAGTACTTC.

The rearrangement uses TRBV14 and TRBJ1-2; D unclear. The CDR3 consists of 13 residues. Germline assignment: CDR1 SGHDN and CDR2 FVKESK. V lost 8 bases and J lost 4, with 14 bases in between. Here the CDR3 DNA reads TGTGCCAGCGGCCTAAACGGTCTCTATGGCTACACCTTC. The encoded protein is CASGLNGLYGYTF.

This clonotype was counted ten times or more. The rearrangement uses TRBV28 and TRBJ2-7; no definite D call. Trimming left V 8 bases short and J 0 bases short, with 8 bases between. Germline loops: CDR1 MDHEN, CDR2 SYDVKM. This CDR3 is built from 12 residues. The CDR3 is CASGDFSYEQYF. DNA of the CDR3: TGTGCCAGCGGAGACTTCTCCTACGAGCAGTACTTC.

Ten or more counts support this clonotype. V gene TRBV4-3 combines with J gene TRBJ2-7; no reliable D call. This CDR3 is built from 15 residues. Trimming left V 3 bases short and J 2 bases short, with 14 bases between. Germline CDR1 and CDR2: LGHNA and YSLEER. The chain's CDR3 is CASSQAKGRTYEQYF. The CDR3 bases are TGCGCCAGCAGCCAGGCTAAGGGCAGAACCTACGAGCAGTACTTC.

The J gene is TRBJ2-7, the V gene TRBV6-5; the D is unclear. The DNA end favors TRBJ2-1, so the J call may be wrong. The CDR3 covers 14 residues. Germline V gene lookup returns CDR1 MNHEY and CDR2 SVGAGI. Written as DNA, the CDR3 is TGTGCCAGCAGTTACGGTCAGGTTGCCTACGAGCAGTTCTTC. This gives the protein CASSYGQVAYEQFF.

The gene calls are TRBV19 and TRBJ2-2; D is possibly TRBD2 (6 bases). The CDR3 extends over 14 amino acids. The V end lost 11 bases, the J end lost 6 bases, and 19 bases lay between the germline ends. CDR1 is LNHDA, CDR2 SQIVND, per germline (reference sequence). DNA for the CDR3: TGTGCCTGTACGGACGGGGGTAGAGCCGGGGAGCTGTTTTTT. Amino acids: CACTDGGRAGELFF.

In its sample, this clonotype was seen many times. The V gene is TRBV7-9, the J gene TRBJ2-5; no definite D call. Germline assignment: CDR1 SEHNR and CDR2 FQNEAQ (reference sequence). The CDR3 runs 14 residues. The V end was cut by 1 base, the J end by 7 bases, with 13 bases between. Here the CDR3 reads CASSLVFRAGTQYF. CDR3 nucleotide sequence: TGTGCCAGCAGCTTAGTTTTTCGTGCCGGGACCCAGTACTTC.

This clonotype was seen a single time. A much larger clone lies one base from this, so it may be a read error. CDR3 DNA: TGTGCCACAAGAAAATCCCTGGCGGAGTCCTATGGCTACACCTTC. This encodes CATRKSLAESYGYTF. The chain has TRBV6-1 and TRBJ1-2; D gene uncertain. The V gene's germline CDR1 is MNHNS and CDR2 SASEGT. The CDR3 covers 15 residues. Trimming stripped 10 bases from V and 4 bases from J, with 22 bases between.

This clonotype has a count of ten or more. At one boundary the junction diverges from the germline segment, which might be a read error. The V gene is TRBV5-1, the J gene TRBJ2-7, with 10 bases fitting TRBD1. The CDR3 covers 14 residues. Germline values: CDR1 SGHRS, CDR2 YFSETQ. The CDR3 bases are TGTGCCAGCAGCTTAGCGGGACAGGGGTACGAGCAGTACTTC. Encoded protein: CASSLAGQGYEQYF.

At least ten counts were recorded for this clonotype. The V gene is TRBV3-1, the J gene TRBJ2-2, with 7 bases matching TRBD1. Germline trimming cut 4 bases from V and 4 bases from J; bases unmatched to any gene: 9. CDR3 length equals 16 residues. Germline CDR1 is LGHDT and CDR2 is YNNKEL (reference sequence). The CDR3 loop reads CASSLHRGLFTGELFF. The CDR3 DNA is TGTGCCAGCAGCCTCCACAGGGGCTTGTTCACCGGGGAGCTGTTTTTT.

This clonotype has at least ten counts. V is TRBV4-3 and J is TRBJ1-5, with 7 bases aligning to TRBD1. Germline CDR1 reads LGHNA; CDR2 reads YSLEER. The CDR3 loop spans 16 amino acids. Losses at the gene ends were 0 bases for V and 4 bases for J; bases not matched to a gene: 6. CDR3 in amino acids: CASSQDRQGVNQPQHF. CDR3 bases: TGCGCCAGCAGCCAAGACCGACAGGGCGTTAATCAGCCCCAGCATTTT.

This chain links TRBV7-9 with TRBJ2-3; D is possibly TRBD1 (6 bases). Trimming stripped 0 bases from V and 0 bases from J, with 13 bases between. The CDR3 covers 17 residues. CDR1 and CDR2 (germline): SEHNR, FQNEAQ (reference sequence). This chain's CDR3 is CASSLAGVGASTDTQYF. In nucleotides, the CDR3 is TGTGCCAGCAGCTTAGCAGGTGTGGGGGCGAGCACAGATACGCAGTATTTT.

As for this clonotype: A read error is possible here, since a much larger clone lies one base away. The chain couples TRBV7-2 to TRBJ2-1; no firm D call. This CDR3 has 11 residues. Germline V gene sequence: CDR1 SGHTA, CDR2 FQGNSA. The CDR3 region is CASSLLLEQSF. CDR3 nucleotide sequence: TGTGCCAGCAGCTTACTTTTAGAGCAGTCCTTC.